This paragraph covers one TCR beta chain sequence. Antigen: not known. The source of the sample is a study of cytomegalovirus exposure and HLA in healthy donors. General study results and limits: Presence/absence analyses treated sequencing depth as roughly uniform across donors. In an earlier analysis, most TCR beta V segments were productive about 87% or about 30% of the time. The study dropped some indistinguishable V segments, TRBV6-2 and TRBV6-3 among them.

V was cut by 2 bases and J by 3 bases, with 11 bases left in between. CDR3 length: 15 amino acids. CDR1 and CDR2 from the germline V gene are SGDLS and YYNGEE. Amplification used 60 Vbeta primers and 13 Jbeta primers. Profiling relied on immunoSEQ multiplex PCR, and the TCRdb table lists in-frame clones only, not all of them. The table includes about 40,000 clones, almost 70% detected once. The genes are TRBV9 and TRBJ1-4; weak D call: TRBD1 (6 bases). The sequence was collected from a man aged 35 to 55 in good health and CMV-seronegative. The sample consisted of PBMCs. In nucleotides, the CDR3 is TGTGCCAGCAGCGTCGGACAGTCGCCTAATGAAAAACTGTTTTTT. Protein product: CASSVGQSPNEKLFF.